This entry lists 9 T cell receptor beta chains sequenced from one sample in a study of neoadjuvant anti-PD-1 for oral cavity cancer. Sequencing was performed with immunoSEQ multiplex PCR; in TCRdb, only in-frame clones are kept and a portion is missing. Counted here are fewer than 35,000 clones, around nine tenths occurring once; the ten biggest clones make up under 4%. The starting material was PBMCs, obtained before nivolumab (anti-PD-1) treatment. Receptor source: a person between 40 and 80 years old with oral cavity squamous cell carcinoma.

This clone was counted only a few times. The CDR3 bases are TGTGCCTGGAGTGACAGGGTGGACACCATATATTTT. It translates to CAWSDRVDTIYF. The chain couples TRBV30 to TRBJ1-3; D perhaps matches TRBD1 (6 bases). V lost 1 base and J 8 bases, leaving 9 bases between the germline ends. The CDR3 runs to 12 residues. Germline V gene sequence: CDR1 GTSNPN, CDR2 SVGIG (reference sequence).

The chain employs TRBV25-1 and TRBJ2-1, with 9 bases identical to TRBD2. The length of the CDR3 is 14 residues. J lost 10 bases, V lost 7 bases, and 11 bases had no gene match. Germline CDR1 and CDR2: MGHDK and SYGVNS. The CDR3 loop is CASTQGLAKGEQFF. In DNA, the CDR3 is TGTGCCAGCACCCAGGGACTAGCCAAAGGGGAGCAGTTCTTC.

CDR3 sequence: CASSLIDNQPQHF. The CDR3 nucleotides read TGTGCCAGCAGCTTAATTGACAATCAGCCCCAGCATTTT. The rearrangement links TRBV7-2 to TRBJ1-5; D gene unclear. Trimming took 2 bases from V and 3 from J, leaving 5 bases between them. The CDR3 extends over 13 amino acids. Germline values: CDR1 SGHTA, CDR2 FQGNSA. The whole variable domain, filled in from reference TRBV7-2 and TRBJ1-5, reads GAGVSQSPSNKVTEKGKDVELRCDPISGHTALYWYRQSLGQGLEFLIYFQGNSAPDKSGLPSDRFSAERTGGSVSTLTIQRTQQEDSAVYLCASSLIDNQPQHFGDGTRLSIL.

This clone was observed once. Here the CDR3 DNA reads TGTGCCATCAGTGAGACGAAGGTTGGGTTTAGGGAGACCCAGTACTTC. Translating it yields CAISETKVGFRETQYF. This rearrangement joins TRBV10-3 to TRBJ2-5; D is undetermined. Germline CDR1 and CDR2: ENHRY and SYGVKD. The V end lost 2 bases, the J end lost 5 bases, and 18 bases lay between the germline ends. This CDR3 contains 16 residues.

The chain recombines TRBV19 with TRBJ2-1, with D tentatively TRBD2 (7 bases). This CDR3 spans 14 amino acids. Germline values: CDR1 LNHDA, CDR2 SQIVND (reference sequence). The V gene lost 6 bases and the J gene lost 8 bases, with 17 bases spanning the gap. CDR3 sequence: CASSTGGNIDEQFF. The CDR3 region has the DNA TGTGCCAGTAGCACGGGGGGCAATATCGATGAGCAGTTCTTC. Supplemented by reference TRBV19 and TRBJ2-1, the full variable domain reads DGGITQSPKYLFRKEGQNVTLSCEQNLNHDAMYWYRQDPGQGLRLIYYSQIVNDFQKGDIAEGYSVSREKKESFPLTVTSAQKNPTAFYLCASSTGGNIDEQFFGPGTRLTVL.

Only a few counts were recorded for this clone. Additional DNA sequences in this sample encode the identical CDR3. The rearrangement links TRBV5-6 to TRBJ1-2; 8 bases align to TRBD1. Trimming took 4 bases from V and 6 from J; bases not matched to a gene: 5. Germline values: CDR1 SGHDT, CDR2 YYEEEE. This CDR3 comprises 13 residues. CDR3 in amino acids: CASSDTGGNGYTF. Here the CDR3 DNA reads TGTGCCAGCAGCGATACAGGGGGAAATGGCTACACCTTC. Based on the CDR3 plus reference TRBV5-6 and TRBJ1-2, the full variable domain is DAGVTQSPTHLIKTRGQQVTLRCSPKSGHDTVSWYQQALGQGPQFIFQYYEEEERQRGNFPDRFSGHQFPNYSSELNVNALLLGDSALYLCASSDTGGNGYTFGSGTRLTVV.

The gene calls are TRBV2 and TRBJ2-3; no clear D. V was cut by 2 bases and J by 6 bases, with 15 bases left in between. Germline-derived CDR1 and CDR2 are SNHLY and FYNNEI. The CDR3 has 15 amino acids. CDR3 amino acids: CASSERNQGLDTQYF. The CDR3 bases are TGTGCCAGCAGTGAAAGGAATCAAGGTTTGGATACGCAGTATTTT.

CDR3 protein: CASSLSSGGASYNEQFF. The CDR3 DNA is TGTGCCAGCAGCTTATCTAGCGGGGGGGCGTCCTACAATGAGCAGTTCTTC. The chain has TRBV5-4 and TRBJ2-1; 12 bases align to TRBD2. The CDR3 extends over 17 amino acids. V lost 2 bases, J lost 1 base, and 4 bases stayed unmatched. The germline CDR1 and CDR2 sequences are SGHNT and YYREEE (reference sequence).

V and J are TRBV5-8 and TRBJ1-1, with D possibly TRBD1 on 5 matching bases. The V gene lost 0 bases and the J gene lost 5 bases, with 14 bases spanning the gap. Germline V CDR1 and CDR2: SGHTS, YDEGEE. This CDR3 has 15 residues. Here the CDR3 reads CASSLGAGPVTEAFF. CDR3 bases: TGTGCCAGCAGCTTGGGGGCAGGGCCGGTGACTGAAGCTTTCTTT.